This T cell receptor (beta chain) emerged from a study of blood T cell repertoires in COVID-19. Study information: Acute and convalescent COVID-19 specimens originated in the United States, Italy and Spain.

As handled by the study authors: Amplification of reference gene primers provided the estimated nucleated cell counts. Clones were read by immunoSEQ multiplex PCR, and TCRdb kept only the in-frame ones, dropping some. The V and J calls and clone size were taken over from that table, and D and trimming were inferred from the DNA. This table holds approximately 170,000 clones, about 86% found once. V was clipped by 4 bases and J by 4 bases; unmatched bases: 3. CDR3 size: 14 residues. Germline values: CDR1 KGHDR, CDR2 SFDVKD. The sequence was collected from a man aged 65 to 85 with active or convalescent COVID-19. The sequenced sample was peripheral blood. The gene calls are TRBV24-1 and TRBJ1-5; TRBD1 aligns across 7 bases. The CDR3 here is CATSDMGQNQPQHF. CDR3 in DNA: TGTGCCACCAGTGACATGGGACAGAATCAGCCCCAGCATTTT.